The subject of this entry is one TCR beta chain. The sample comes from a study of technical replicates of blood from several donors. Clones were read by immunoSEQ multiplex PCR, and TCRdb kept only the in-frame ones, dropping some. Among 80,000 to 100,000 clones listed, around 92% were seen once. The CDR3 sequence is 14 residues long. V lost 6 bases to trimming and J lost 1 base; unmatched junction nucleotides: 5. CDR1 and CDR2 from the germline V gene are PRHDT and FYEKMQ (reference sequence). This clonotype was sampled from a human donor in good health. V usage is TRBV13 and J usage is TRBJ1-1; TRBD1 aligns across 7 bases. The sample comprised T cells isolated from PBMCs. CDR3 bases: TGTGCCAGCAGGCAACAGGGGACGAACACTGAAGCTTTCTTT. It codes for CASRQQGTNTEAFF.